The following is a T cell receptor beta chain sequence with its context. V shed 5 bases and J 0 bases; nucleotides not matched to a gene: 1. The CDR3 is made up of 14 amino acids. The germline CDR1 and CDR2 sequences are MNHNY and SVGAGI (reference sequence). TCRdb keeps only in-frame clones here, not all; method: immunoSEQ multiplex PCR. The repertoire holds roughly 2.2 million clones, with 85% to 95% as singletons. This record comes from a study of shared clonotypes between healthy human individuals. The sequence came from a man younger than 35 in good health. Some clones in this sample may be carry-over from other donors' samples. The specimen sequenced was naive CD4+ T cells from PBMCs. The subset denotes: CD45RA+ positively selected. The gene calls are TRBV6-6 and TRBJ1-5; 7 nucleotides line up with TRBD1. The CDR3 DNA reads as TGTGCCAGCAGTGGACAGGTTAGCAATCAGCCCCAGCATTTT. Residues: CASSGQVSNQPQHF.